This is a list of T cell receptor beta chains from one sample in a study of shared clonotypes between healthy human individuals. TCRdb's copy holds only in-frame clones and misses some; the assay was immunoSEQ multiplex PCR. The sample gives hundreds of thousands of clones, around 73% of which show up once; more than 1.5% is in the top ten. The sample consisted of memory CD4+ T cells sorted from blood. The receptors come from a woman in her thirties in good health. Each CDR3 is given with its conserved first and last residue. Fields, in order: V gene, D gene, clone size, J gene, CDR3 DNA, CDR3 protein. The D gene is left open where the match is weak. The size entry is marked missing in some rows and otherwise reads once, few, many or a size class.

TRBV5-4	.	once	TRBJ2-7	TGTGCCAGCAGCACAAATAACGAGCAGTACTTC	CASSTNNEQYF
TRBV28	.	few	TRBJ1-5	TGTGCCAGCAGCTCCGCGGGGGGAAGCAATCAGCCCCAGCATTTT	CASSSAGGSNQPQHF
TRBV28	.	.	TRBJ1-2	TGTGCCAGCAGTTTATACAACTATGGCTACACCTTC	CASSLYNYGYTF
TRBV30	.	.	TRBJ2-7	TGTGCCTGGAGTGTAGGAGGAAGCTCCTACGAGCAGTACTTC	CAWSVGGSSYEQYF
TRBV30	.	.	TRBJ2-5	TGTGCCTGGAGTTACGGGTGGCAAGAGACCCAGTACTTC	CAWSYGWQETQYF
TRBV7-8	TRBD1	.	TRBJ1-2	TGTGCCAGCAGCTCACGACAGGGGACGAACTATGGCTACACCTTC	CASSSRQGTNYGYTF
TRBV10-3	TRBD1	.	TRBJ1-2	TGTGCCATCAGTCCTGGACAGGGACCTTATGGCTACACCTTC	CAISPGQGPYGYTF
TRBV2	TRBD2	.	TRBJ2-1	TGTGCCAGCAGTGAAGGAGGACTAGCGGGAGGGTATCAGCAGTTCTTC	CASSEGGLAGGYQQFF
TRBV5-1	TRBD1	many	TRBJ2-3	TGCGCCAGCAGCGGGACAGGACCCACAGATACGCAGTATTTT	CASSGTGPTDTQYF
TRBV5-8	.	.	TRBJ2-1	TGTGCCAGCAGCCGTTTTAGGGATGAGCAGTTCTTC	CASSRFRDEQFF
TRBV30	TRBD2	.	TRBJ2-7	TGTGCCTGGAAACTGACTAGCGGGAGTCGCGAGCAGTACTTC	CAWKLTSGSREQYF
TRBV7-9	.	.	TRBJ2-7	TGTGCCAGCAGTTCCGTGGGGAATCAGTACTTC	CASSSVGNQYF
TRBV7-8	.	.	TRBJ1-5	TGTGCCAGCAGCTCCCCGATGAGCAATCAGCCCCAGCATTTT	CASSSPMSNQPQHF
TRBV5-4	.	.	TRBJ2-7	TGTGCCAGCAAGAAGGGGCGGGACGTCTCCTACGAGCAGTACTTC	CASKKGRDVSYEQYF
TRBV7-9	TRBD1	.	TRBJ1-6	TGTGCCAGCAGCGGCGGGACAGCTAATTCACCCCTCCACTTT	CASSGGTANSPLHF
TRBV7-8	TRBD1	.	TRBJ1-3	TGTGCCAGCAGCTTAGCAGGGACAGCTGGAAACACCATATATTTT	CASSLAGTAGNTIYF
TRBV19	TRBD1	.	TRBJ1-2	TGTGCCAGTAGAGGGCAGGGGGGTAACCATGGCTACACCTTC	CASRGQGGNHGYTF
TRBV29-1	.	.	TRBJ1-1	TGCAGCGTTGGGGACCGTCGAGTGAGAACTGAAGCTTTCTTT	CSVGDRRVRTEAFF
TRBV11-2	TRBD2	.	TRBJ2-3	TGTGCCAGCAGCTTCCTAATAGGGACTAACACAGATACGCAGTATTTT	CASSFLIGTNTDTQYF
TRBV7-2	.	few	TRBJ2-7	TGTGCCAGCAGCTCGACAGTGCTCTACGAGCAGTACTTC	CASSSTVLYEQYF
TRBV9	.	.	TRBJ2-2	TGTGCCAGCAGCGGGACAGTTTGGGGCGGGGAGCTGTTTTTT	CASSGTVWGGELFF
TRBV19	TRBD2	.	TRBJ2-1	TGTGCCAGTAGTAGCGGGAGCCCTTACAATGAGCAGTTCTTC	CASSSGSPYNEQFF